The 2 T cell receptor beta chains below all came from one sample that was sequenced in a study of identical twins. TCRdb reprocessed the 5' RACE reads with MiXCR, giving one entry per CDR3 protein. The table shows 450,000 or so distinct CDR3 sequences, with 14% occurring only once. This sample was also put to use in a study of yellow fever vaccine responses in identical twins.

Input material: CD4+ T cells sorted from blood. The receptors were gathered from a woman aged 18 to 35 in good health.

CDR3 loop: CASSVEGTSSDTQYF. The CDR3 DNA follows: TGTGCCAGCAGCGTAGAAGGGACTAGCTCAGATACGCAGTATTTT. The V and J genes are TRBV9 and TRBJ2-3; 9 bases map to TRBD2. The V and J ends lost 0 bases and 4 bases, in that order; junction bases with no gene match: 3. There are 15 residues in the CDR3. Germline assignment: CDR1 SGDLS and CDR2 YYNGEE.

This clonotype has more than one count but fewer than ten. The chain carries TRBV5-1 and TRBJ1-1; D is unresolved. The V end lost 3 bases, the J end lost 5 bases, and 14 bases lay between the germline ends. The CDR3 is 14 residues long. Germline V gives CDR1 SGHRS, CDR2 YFSETQ. The CDR3 nucleotides are TGCGCCAGCAGCTCGCCGGGTCGGGAAACTGAAGCTTTCTTT. Amino acids: CASSSPGRETEAFF.